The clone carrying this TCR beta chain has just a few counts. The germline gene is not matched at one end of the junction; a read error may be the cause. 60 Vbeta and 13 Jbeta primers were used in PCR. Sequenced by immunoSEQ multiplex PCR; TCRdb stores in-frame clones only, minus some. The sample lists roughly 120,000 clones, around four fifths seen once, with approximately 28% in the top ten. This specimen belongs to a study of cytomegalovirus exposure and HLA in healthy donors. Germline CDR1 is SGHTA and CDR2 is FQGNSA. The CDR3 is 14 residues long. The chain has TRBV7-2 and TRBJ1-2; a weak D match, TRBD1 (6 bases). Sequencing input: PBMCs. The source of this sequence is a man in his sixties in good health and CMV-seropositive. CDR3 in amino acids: CASSSDPTYGQPDF. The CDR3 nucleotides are TGTGCCAGCAGCTCCGACCCGACATATGGACAGCCGGACTTC.